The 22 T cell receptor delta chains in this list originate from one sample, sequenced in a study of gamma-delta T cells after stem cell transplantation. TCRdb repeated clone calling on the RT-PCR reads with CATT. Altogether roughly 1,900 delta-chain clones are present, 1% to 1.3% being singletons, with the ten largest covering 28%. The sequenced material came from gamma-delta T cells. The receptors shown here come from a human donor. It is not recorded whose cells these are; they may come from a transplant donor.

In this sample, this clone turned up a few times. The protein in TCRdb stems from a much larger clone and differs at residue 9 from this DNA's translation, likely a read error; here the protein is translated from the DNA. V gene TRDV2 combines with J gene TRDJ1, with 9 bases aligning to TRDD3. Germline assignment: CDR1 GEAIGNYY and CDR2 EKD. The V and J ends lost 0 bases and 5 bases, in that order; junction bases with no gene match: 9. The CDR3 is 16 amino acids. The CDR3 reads CACDTLGDGIKDKLIF. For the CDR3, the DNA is TGTGCCTGTGACACCCTGGGGGATGGAATTAAGGATAAACTCATCTTT.

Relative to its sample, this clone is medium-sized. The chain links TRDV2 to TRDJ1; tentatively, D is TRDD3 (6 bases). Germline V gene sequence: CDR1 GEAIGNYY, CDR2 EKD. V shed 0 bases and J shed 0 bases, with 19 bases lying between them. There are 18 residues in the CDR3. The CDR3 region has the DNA TGTGCCTGTGACACCGTGGGGGTTCGGGTGGGGGACACCGATAAACTCATCTTT. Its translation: CACDTVGVRVGDTDKLIF.

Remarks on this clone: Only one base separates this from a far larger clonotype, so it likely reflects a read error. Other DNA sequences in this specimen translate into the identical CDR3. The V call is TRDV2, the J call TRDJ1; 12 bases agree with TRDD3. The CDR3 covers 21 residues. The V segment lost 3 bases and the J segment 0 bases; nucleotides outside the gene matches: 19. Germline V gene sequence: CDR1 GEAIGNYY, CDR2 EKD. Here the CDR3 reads CACDPLGDTRGKGIYTDKLIF. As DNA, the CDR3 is TGTGCCTGTGACCCCCTGGGGGATACGCGTGGGAAAGGGATTTACACCGATAAACTCATCTTT.

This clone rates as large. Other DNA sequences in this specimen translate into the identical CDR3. The CDR3 reads CACDTLETGGPFRAQLFF. In nucleotides, the CDR3 is TGTGCCTGTGACACGTTGGAGACTGGGGGTCCTTTTAGAGCACAACTCTTCTTT. This sequence joins TRDV2 and TRDJ2, with 8 bases identical to TRDD3. Germline V gene sequence: CDR1 GEAIGNYY, CDR2 EKD. The length of the CDR3 is 18 residues. The ends lost 1 base at V and 7 bases at J; junction bases unmatched: 16.

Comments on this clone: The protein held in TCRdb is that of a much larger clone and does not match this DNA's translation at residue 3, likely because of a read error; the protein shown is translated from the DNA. This CDR3 is CAYDTLTVGDTDKLIF. CDR3 coding DNA: TGTGCCTATGACACCTTGACGGTGGGGGATACGGATAAACTCATCTTT. This chain links TRDV2 with TRDJ1; 11 bases are a match to TRDD3. The CDR3 contains 16 residues. The V gene's germline CDR1 is GEAIGNYY and CDR2 EKD.

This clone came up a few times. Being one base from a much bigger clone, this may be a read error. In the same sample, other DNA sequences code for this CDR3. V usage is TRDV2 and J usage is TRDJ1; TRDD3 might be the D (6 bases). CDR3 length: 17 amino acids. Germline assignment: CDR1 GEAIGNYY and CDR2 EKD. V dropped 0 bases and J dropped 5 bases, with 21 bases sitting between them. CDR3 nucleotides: TGTGCCTGTGACACCGTAGGTGGGGGGCCCTGGGGTGATAAACTCATCTTT. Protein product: CACDTVGGGPWGDKLIF.

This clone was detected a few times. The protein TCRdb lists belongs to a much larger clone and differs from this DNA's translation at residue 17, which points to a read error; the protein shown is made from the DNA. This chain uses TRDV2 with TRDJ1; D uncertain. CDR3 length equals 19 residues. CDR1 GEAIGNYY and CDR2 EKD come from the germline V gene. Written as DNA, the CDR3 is TGTGCCTGTGACACGGTCGGTCTTGGTGGGTTTTCGTACACCGATAAACCCATCTTT. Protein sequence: CACDTVGLGGFSYTDKPIF.

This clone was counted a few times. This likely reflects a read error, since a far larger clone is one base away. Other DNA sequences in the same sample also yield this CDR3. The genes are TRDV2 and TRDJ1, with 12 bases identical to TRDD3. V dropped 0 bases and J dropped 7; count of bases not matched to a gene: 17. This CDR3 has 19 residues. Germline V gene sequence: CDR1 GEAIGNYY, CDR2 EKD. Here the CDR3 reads CACDTILLGDTEGTGKLIF. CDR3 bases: TGTGCCTGTGACACCATTCTACTGGGGGATACAGAAGGGACAGGTAAACTCATCTTT.

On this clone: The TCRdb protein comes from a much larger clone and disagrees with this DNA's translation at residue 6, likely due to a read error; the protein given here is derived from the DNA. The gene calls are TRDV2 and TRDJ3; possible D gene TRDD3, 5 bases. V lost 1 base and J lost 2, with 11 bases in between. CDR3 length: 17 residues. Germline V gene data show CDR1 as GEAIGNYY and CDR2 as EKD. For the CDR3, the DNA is TGTGCCTGTGACACGTCGCTGGGACCCTGGGACACCCGACAGATGTTTTTC. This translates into CACDTSLGPWDTRQMFF.

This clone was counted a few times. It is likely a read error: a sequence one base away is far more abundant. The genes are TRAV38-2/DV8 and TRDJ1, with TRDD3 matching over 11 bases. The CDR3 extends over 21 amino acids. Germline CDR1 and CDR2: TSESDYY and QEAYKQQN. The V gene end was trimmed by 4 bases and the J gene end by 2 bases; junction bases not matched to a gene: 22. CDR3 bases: TGTGCTTATAGGGTACTTTCCCACTCCTGGGGGATACACGTGAGTACCGATAAACTCATCTTT. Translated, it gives CAYRVLSHSWGIHVSTDKLIF.

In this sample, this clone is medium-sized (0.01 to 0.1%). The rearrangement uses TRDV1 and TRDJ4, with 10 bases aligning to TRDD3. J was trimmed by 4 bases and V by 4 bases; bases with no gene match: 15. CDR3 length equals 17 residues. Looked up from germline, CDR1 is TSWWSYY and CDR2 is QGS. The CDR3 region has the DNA TGTGCTCTTGGGGGAAGGGGGCTGGGGGATAAGGTCAAACCCCTGATCTTT. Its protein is CALGGRGLGDKVKPLIF.

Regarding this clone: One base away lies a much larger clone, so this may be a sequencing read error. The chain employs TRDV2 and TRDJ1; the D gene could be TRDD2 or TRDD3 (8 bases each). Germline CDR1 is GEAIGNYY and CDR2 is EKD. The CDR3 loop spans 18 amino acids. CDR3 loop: CACESLPKVGDHTDKPIF. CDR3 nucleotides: TGTGCCTGTGAATCCCTTCCTAAAGTGGGGGATCACACCGATAAACCCATCTTT.

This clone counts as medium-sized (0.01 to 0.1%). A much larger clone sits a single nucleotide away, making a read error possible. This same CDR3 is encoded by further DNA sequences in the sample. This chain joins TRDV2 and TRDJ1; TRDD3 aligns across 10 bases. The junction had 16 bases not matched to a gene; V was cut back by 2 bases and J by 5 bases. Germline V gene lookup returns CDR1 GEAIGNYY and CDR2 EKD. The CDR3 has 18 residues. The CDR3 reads CACDRVPTGGFDLDKLIF. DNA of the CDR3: TGTGCCTGTGACAGAGTCCCTACTGGGGGATTTGACCTGGATAAACTCATCTTT.

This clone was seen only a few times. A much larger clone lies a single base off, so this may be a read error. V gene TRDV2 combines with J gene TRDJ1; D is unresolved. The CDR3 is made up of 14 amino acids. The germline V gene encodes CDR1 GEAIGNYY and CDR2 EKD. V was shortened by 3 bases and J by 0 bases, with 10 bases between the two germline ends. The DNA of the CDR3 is TGTGCCTGTGACGCCGTCGAGTACACCGATAAACTCATCTTT. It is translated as CACDAVEYTDKLIF.

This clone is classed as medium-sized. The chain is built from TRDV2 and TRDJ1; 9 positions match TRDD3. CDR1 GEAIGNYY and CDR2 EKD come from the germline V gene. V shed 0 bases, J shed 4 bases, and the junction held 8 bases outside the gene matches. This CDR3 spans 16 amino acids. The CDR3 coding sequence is TGTGCCTGTGACACCCTACTGGGGGACGACCTCGATAAACTCATCTTT. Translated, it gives CACDTLLGDDLDKLIF.

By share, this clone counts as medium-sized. The CDR3 bases are TGTGCCTCTTCCTTCCTACCACCCTGGGGGGCAAGCTCCTGGGACACCCGACAGATGTTTTTC. It codes for CASSFLPPWGASSWDTRQMFF. This rearrangement joins TRDV3 to TRDJ3; TRDD2 aligns across 9 bases. Germline V gene data show CDR1 as TVYSNPD and CDR2 as GDNSRS (reference sequence). This CDR3 has 21 amino acids. The J segment lost 0 bases and the V segment lost 4 bases, leaving 19 bases of the junction unmatched.

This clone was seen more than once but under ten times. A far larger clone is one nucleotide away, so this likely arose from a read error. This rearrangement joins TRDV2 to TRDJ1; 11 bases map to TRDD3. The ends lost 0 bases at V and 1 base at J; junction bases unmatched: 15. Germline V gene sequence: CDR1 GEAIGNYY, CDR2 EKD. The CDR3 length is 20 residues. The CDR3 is CACDTVSVGGYGLCTDKLIF. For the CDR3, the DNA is TGTGCCTGTGACACCGTGTCTGTTGGGGGATACGGTCTGTGCACCGATAAACTCATCTTT.

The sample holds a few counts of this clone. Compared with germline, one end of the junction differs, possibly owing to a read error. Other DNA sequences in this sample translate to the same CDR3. The CDR3 DNA sequence: TGTGCCCGTGACCCACTGGGGGATACCCTCCCGCACACCGATAAACTCATCTTT. Amino acid sequence: CARDPLGDTLPHTDKLIF. The V call is TRDV2, the J call TRDJ1; 12 bases match TRDD3. Per the germline V gene, CDR1 is GEAIGNYY and CDR2 is EKD. The CDR3 runs 18 residues.

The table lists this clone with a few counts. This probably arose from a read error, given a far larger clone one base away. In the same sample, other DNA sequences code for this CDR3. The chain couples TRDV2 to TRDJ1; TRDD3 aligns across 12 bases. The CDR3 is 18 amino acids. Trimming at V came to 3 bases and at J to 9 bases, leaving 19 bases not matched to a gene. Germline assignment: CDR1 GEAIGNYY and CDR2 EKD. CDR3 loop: CACDPVQGLSGGYAELIF. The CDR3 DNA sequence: TGTGCCTGTGACCCCGTCCAGGGCCTATCTGGGGGATACGCCGAACTCATCTTT.

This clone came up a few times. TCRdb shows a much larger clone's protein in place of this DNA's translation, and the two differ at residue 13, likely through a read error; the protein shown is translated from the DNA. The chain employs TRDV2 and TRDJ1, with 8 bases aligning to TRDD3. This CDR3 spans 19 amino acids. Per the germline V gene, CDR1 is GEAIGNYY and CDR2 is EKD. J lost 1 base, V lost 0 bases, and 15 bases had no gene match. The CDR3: CACDTVRSGGDLGTDKLIF. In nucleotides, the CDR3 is TGTGCCTGTGACACCGTCCGGTCTGGGGGAGACCTTGGCACCGATAAACTCATCTTT.

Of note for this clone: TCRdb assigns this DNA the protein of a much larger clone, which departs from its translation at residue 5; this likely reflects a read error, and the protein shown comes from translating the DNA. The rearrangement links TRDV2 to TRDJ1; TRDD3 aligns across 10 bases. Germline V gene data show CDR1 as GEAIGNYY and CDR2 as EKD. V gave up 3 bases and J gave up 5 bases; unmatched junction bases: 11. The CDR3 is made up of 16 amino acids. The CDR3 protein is CACDALGDRIKDKLIF. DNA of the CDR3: TGTGCCTGTGACGCCCTGGGGGATAGAATTAAGGATAAACTCATCTTT.

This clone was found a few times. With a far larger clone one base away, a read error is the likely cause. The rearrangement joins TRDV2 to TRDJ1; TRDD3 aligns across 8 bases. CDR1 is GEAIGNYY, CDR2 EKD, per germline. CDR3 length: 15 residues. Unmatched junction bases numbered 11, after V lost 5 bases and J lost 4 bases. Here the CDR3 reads CACAALLGAHDKLIF. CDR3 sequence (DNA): TGTGCCTGTGCCGCTCTACTGGGGGCCCACGATAAACTCATCTTT.